This T cell receptor beta chain was retrieved from a study of cytomegalovirus exposure and HLA in healthy donors. Looked up from germline, CDR1 is LNHDA and CDR2 is SQIVND (reference sequence). Trimming stripped 0 bases from V and 5 bases from J, with 13 bases between. The CDR3 extends over 16 amino acids. Remarks on this clone: What it binds is unknown.

Assay used: immunoSEQ multiplex PCR; TCRdb lists only in-frame clones, some missing. Here the sample spans around 200,000 clones, around 90% being singletons. The study's findings and limits: Most TCR sequences showed up rarely, but some public TCRs showed up in many donors. The CMV antigen specificity of three CMV-associated chains was confirmed through in vitro analysis.

The sequencing input was PBMCs. The sequence was obtained from a woman in her late teens or twenties in good health and CMV-seronegative. The V call is TRBV19, the J call TRBJ2-2; the D gene is possibly TRBD2 (6 bases). The CDR3 spells CASSIETDLATGELFF. CDR3 nucleotides: TGTGCCAGTAGTATAGAGACCGATCTAGCGACCGGGGAGCTGTTTTTT. Using reference TRBV19 and TRBJ2-2 for the parts outside the CDR3, the full variable domain is DGGITQSPKYLFRKEGQNVTLSCEQNLNHDAMYWYRQDPGQGLRLIYYSQIVNDFQKGDIAEGYSVSREKKESFPLTVTSAQKNPTAFYLCASSIETDLATGELFFGEGSRLTVL.